This T cell receptor beta chain derives from a study of cytomegalovirus exposure and HLA in healthy donors. Comment on this clone: The antigen remains unidentified.

Points from the study as a whole: Donors were assumed by presence/absence analyses to have roughly uniform sequencing depth.

The primer mix had 60 Vbeta and 13 Jbeta primers. The protocol was immunoSEQ multiplex PCR, while the TCRdb copy is restricted to in-frame clones and leaves out a portion. Of approximately 100,000 clones listed, about 83% are singletons. V lost 1 base and J lost 3, with 8 bases in between. The CDR3 has 14 residues. The germline V gene has CDR1 SGHTA and CDR2 FQGTGA. The chain links TRBV7-3 to TRBJ2-3, with a possible D match to TRBD1 (5 bases). The sample consisted of PBMCs. This receptor was taken from a man in his fifties or sixties in good health and CMV-seropositive. This CDR3 is CASSLSQGTDTQYF. The CDR3 nucleotides read TGTGCCAGCAGCTTAAGCCAGGGTACAGATACGCAGTATTTT.